This passage covers 4 T cell receptor beta chains from one sample sequenced in a study of T-cell memory formation after mild COVID-19. From the 5' RACE reads, TCRdb called clonotypes with MiXCR, one entry per CDR3 protein. The data show 190,000 or so distinct CDR3 sequences, with over 20% seen just once and 23% held by the top ten. The sequenced sample consisted of PBMCs or a T cell subset sorted from them (not recorded which). These receptors were obtained from an adult woman who had mild COVID-19 (a few samples of this study predate the infection). Cell type and time point are not known.

In nucleotides, the CDR3 is TGCGCCAGCAGCCAAGGTTGGGGGAAAGTTCTAAACACCGGGGAGCTGTTTTTT. It codes for CASSQGWGKVLNTGELFF. This chain uses TRBV4-3 with TRBJ2-2; the D call may be TRBD1 or TRBD2 (5 bases each). The CDR3 length is 18 residues. V lost 1 base, J lost 2 bases, and 17 bases lay in between. Germline V lookup: CDR1 LGHNA, CDR2 YSLEER.

V gene TRBV27 combines with J gene TRBJ2-7, with D possibly being TRBD2 (6 bases). This CDR3 has 20 amino acids. Trimming removed 5 bases at V and 3 bases at J, with 32 bases between. Germline V lookup: CDR1 MNHEY, CDR2 SMNVEV (reference sequence). The CDR3 loop is CASSPLQEEYRSTRNYEQYF. The CDR3 coding sequence is TGTGCCAGCAGTCCTTTACAGGAGGAGTATAGGTCGACTAGGAACTACGAGCAGTACTTC.

This chain links TRBV6-5 with TRBJ1-2; no firm D call. This CDR3 is built from 13 residues. Germline V gives CDR1 MNHEY, CDR2 SVGAGI. V lost 8 bases, J lost 8 bases, and 18 bases lay in between. This CDR3 reads CASGLPTLNGYTF. The CDR3 DNA follows: TGTGCCAGCGGACTCCCGACGCTTAACGGCTACACCTTC.

The V gene is TRBV3-1, the J gene TRBJ2-5, with D uncertain. CDR3 length equals 15 residues. The germline V and J ends were trimmed by 0 bases and 1 base, with 9 bases remaining between them. CDR1 is LGHDT, CDR2 YNNKEL, per germline (reference sequence). The CDR3 DNA reads TGTGCCAGCAGCCAAGAGCCTAGAATCCAAGAGACCCAGTACTTC. This encodes CASSQEPRIQETQYF.